This record looks at one T cell receptor (beta chain) sequence and its context. The antigen is undetermined. This entry comes from a study of OX40 agonist ivuxolimab in advanced cancers. Study information: Prior anti-PD-1, anti-PD-L1 or anti-CTLA-4 therapy was allowed; around 43% had some.

Clones were read by immunoSEQ multiplex PCR, and TCRdb kept only the in-frame ones, dropping some. The data show 70,000 to 100,000 clones, with 85% to 90% seen just once and about 7.2% held by the top ten. The V end lost 0 bases, the J end lost 4 bases, and 5 bases lay between the germline ends. Germline V lookup: CDR1 ENHRY, CDR2 SYGVKD. This CDR3 spans 13 amino acids. The study, taken as a whole, reports: Averaged across samples, CD8+ T cells carried more expanded clones than CD4+ did.

Exclusion applied to patients with autoimmune disease history or systemic immunosuppression. The rearrangement joins TRBV10-3 to TRBJ2-3; D is ambiguous. The sample consisted of CD4+ or CD8+ T cells sorted from blood, taken in a trial of the OX40 agonist ivuxolimab. The TCR was taken from an adult with an advanced solid tumor such as melanoma, head and neck, liver or kidney cancer. CDR3 protein: CAISESHADTQYF. The DNA of the CDR3 is TGTGCCATCAGTGAGTCCCATGCAGATACGCAGTATTTT.